A selection of T cell receptor beta chains follows, all from one sample in a study of T-cell memory formation after mild COVID-19. TCRdb recomputed calls from the 5' RACE reads with MiXCR, one row per CDR3 protein. This table has about 340,000 distinct CDR3 sequences, over 13% appearing once. Material: PBMCs or a T cell subset sorted from them (not recorded which). Every receptor here comes from a man in his late teens or twenties who had mild COVID-19 (a few samples of this study predate the infection). Cell type and time point are not known. Each CDR3 is given without its conserved first and last residue. The order of the fields is CDR3 protein, clone size, J gene, V gene. For some rows the clone size is stated as once, few or many, or as a class when expanded; others skip it.

cdr3_aa: SARTGYSGELF
clone_size: NA
j_call: TRBJ2-2
v_call: TRBV20-1

cdr3_aa: ASSVEVNSETQY
clone_size: few
j_call: TRBJ2-5
v_call: TRBV9

cdr3_aa: SVYEGGNQPQH
clone_size: few
j_call: TRBJ1-5
v_call: TRBV29-1

cdr3_aa: ASSQDLGTNEKLF
clone_size: few
j_call: TRBJ1-4
v_call: TRBV4-2

cdr3_aa: ASRLTVGNQPQH
clone_size: NA
j_call: TRBJ1-5
v_call: TRBV6-5

cdr3_aa: ASRSTVSYEQY
clone_size: many
j_call: TRBJ2-7
v_call: TRBV12-3/TRBV12-4

cdr3_aa: ASSPHSTDTQY
clone_size: many
j_call: TRBJ2-3
v_call: TRBV7-9

cdr3_aa: ASSLTARGTDTQY
clone_size: NA
j_call: TRBJ2-3
v_call: TRBV12-3/TRBV12-4

cdr3_aa: ASSTTGGRKLGAF
clone_size: NA
j_call: TRBJ1-1
v_call: TRBV19

cdr3_aa: ASSSRGGGVPMNTEAF
clone_size: many
j_call: TRBJ1-1
v_call: TRBV7-2

cdr3_aa: ASRPRDNYGYT
clone_size: once
j_call: TRBJ1-2
v_call: TRBV7-8

cdr3_aa: ASSQDAAPDGEQF
clone_size: NA
j_call: TRBJ2-1
v_call: TRBV4-1

cdr3_aa: KGGEGAQVVTEAF
clone_size: few
j_call: TRBJ1-1
v_call: TRBV20-1

cdr3_aa: ASTLGTTNEKLF
clone_size: NA
j_call: TRBJ1-4
v_call: TRBV5-1

cdr3_aa: ASRRLAGSWAGELF
clone_size: NA
j_call: TRBJ2-2
v_call: TRBV7-2

cdr3_aa: ASSLEKTEQF
clone_size: NA
j_call: TRBJ2-1
v_call: TRBV7-9

cdr3_aa: ASSLGLAGTYNEQF
clone_size: NA
j_call: TRBJ2-1
v_call: TRBV11-2

cdr3_aa: ASSLTSGAYTGELF
clone_size: few
j_call: TRBJ2-2
v_call: TRBV5-1

cdr3_aa: ASSLAGFNTEAF
clone_size: NA
j_call: TRBJ1-1
v_call: TRBV5-1

cdr3_aa: ASRTGHIEAF
clone_size: NA
j_call: TRBJ1-1
v_call: TRBV5-6

cdr3_aa: ASSLDWANEQF
clone_size: NA
j_call: TRBJ2-1
v_call: TRBV7-2

cdr3_aa: SVLTGVQGRTNYGYT
clone_size: few
j_call: TRBJ1-2
v_call: TRBV29-1

cdr3_aa: ASSAPGHSTDTQY
clone_size: many
j_call: TRBJ2-3
v_call: TRBV5-1

cdr3_aa: SVEGGRFATEAF
clone_size: few
j_call: TRBJ1-1
v_call: TRBV29-1

cdr3_aa: ASSLAYRAETQY
clone_size: NA
j_call: TRBJ2-5
v_call: TRBV7-7

cdr3_aa: ASSYSPWTLFYEQY
clone_size: few
j_call: TRBJ2-7
v_call: TRBV6-6

cdr3_aa: ASSVPQANYGYT
clone_size: few
j_call: TRBJ1-2
v_call: TRBV6-1

cdr3_aa: ASSPDRGFSQPQH
clone_size: NA
j_call: TRBJ1-5
v_call: TRBV19

cdr3_aa: ASSFNFENTIY
clone_size: NA
j_call: TRBJ1-3
v_call: TRBV12-3/TRBV12-4

cdr3_aa: ASSLVAGGGNEQF
clone_size: few
j_call: TRBJ2-1
v_call: TRBV7-2

cdr3_aa: ASNRVSSADTQY
clone_size: few
j_call: TRBJ2-3
v_call: TRBV5-1

cdr3_aa: ASSVNLILTEQY
clone_size: NA
j_call: TRBJ2-7
v_call: TRBV9

cdr3_aa: ASSQETNTGELF
clone_size: few
j_call: TRBJ2-2
v_call: TRBV4-1

cdr3_aa: ASRLPSGGESNEQF
clone_size: few
j_call: TRBJ2-1
v_call: TRBV5-4

cdr3_aa: ASSPAPGTTYEQY
clone_size: few
j_call: TRBJ2-7
v_call: TRBV7-2

cdr3_aa: ASRSSSGDGETQY
clone_size: many
j_call: TRBJ2-5
v_call: TRBV25-1

cdr3_aa: ASSLNPLYGYT
clone_size: few
j_call: TRBJ1-2
v_call: TRBV27

cdr3_aa: ASSEQDRGKLF
clone_size: few
j_call: TRBJ1-4
v_call: TRBV25-1

cdr3_aa: ASSRFRDTGSETQY
clone_size: few
j_call: TRBJ2-5
v_call: TRBV4-1

cdr3_aa: ASSLSLAFGETQY
clone_size: NA
j_call: TRBJ2-5
v_call: TRBV12-3/TRBV12-4

cdr3_aa: ASSFSHPNQPQH
clone_size: NA
j_call: TRBJ1-5
v_call: TRBV7-2

cdr3_aa: ASSLEGQGNSPLH
clone_size: few
j_call: TRBJ1-6
v_call: TRBV5-1

cdr3_aa: ASGRPGAEAF
clone_size: NA
j_call: TRBJ1-1
v_call: TRBV7-9

cdr3_aa: ASSLVWDLGRGNTIY
clone_size: few
j_call: TRBJ1-3
v_call: TRBV7-2

cdr3_aa: ASSPGDGPLRDEKLF
clone_size: NA
j_call: TRBJ1-4
v_call: TRBV11-2

cdr3_aa: ASSLSSESSYNSPLH
clone_size: NA
j_call: TRBJ1-6
v_call: TRBV27

cdr3_aa: ASSRGVGQGETEAF
clone_size: NA
j_call: TRBJ1-1
v_call: TRBV4-1

cdr3_aa: ASSPSTDTQY
clone_size: many
j_call: TRBJ2-3
v_call: TRBV18